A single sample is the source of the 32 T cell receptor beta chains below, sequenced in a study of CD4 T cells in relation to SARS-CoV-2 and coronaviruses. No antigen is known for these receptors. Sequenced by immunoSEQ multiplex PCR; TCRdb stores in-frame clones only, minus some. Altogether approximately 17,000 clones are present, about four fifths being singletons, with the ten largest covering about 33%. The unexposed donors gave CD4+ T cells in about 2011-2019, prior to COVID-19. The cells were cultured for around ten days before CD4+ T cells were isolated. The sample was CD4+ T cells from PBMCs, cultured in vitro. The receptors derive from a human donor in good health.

The CDR3 DNA sequence: TGTGCCAGCAGTGAACTAGGTGGGGCCGGGGAGCTGTTTTTT. Translation gives CASSELGGAGELFF. V and J are TRBV6-1 and TRBJ2-2; the D is unclear. Germline values: CDR1 MNHNS, CDR2 SASEGT. The CDR3 is 14 amino acids. Trimming shortened V by 2 bases and J by 6 bases, and 10 bases separated the two germline ends.

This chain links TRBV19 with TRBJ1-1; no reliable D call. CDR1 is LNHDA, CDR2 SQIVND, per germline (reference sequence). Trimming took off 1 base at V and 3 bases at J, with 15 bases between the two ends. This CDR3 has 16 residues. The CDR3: CASSIVWNPGDTEAFF. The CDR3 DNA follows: TGTGCCAGTAGTATAGTTTGGAACCCTGGGGACACTGAAGCTTTCTTT.

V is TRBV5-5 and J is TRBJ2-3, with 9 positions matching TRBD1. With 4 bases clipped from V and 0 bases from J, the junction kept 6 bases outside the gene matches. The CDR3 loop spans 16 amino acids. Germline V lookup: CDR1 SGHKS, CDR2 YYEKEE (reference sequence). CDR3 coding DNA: TGTGCCAGCAGCGGTGGGACAGGGCCTAGCACAGATACGCAGTATTTT. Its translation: CASSGGTGPSTDTQYF.

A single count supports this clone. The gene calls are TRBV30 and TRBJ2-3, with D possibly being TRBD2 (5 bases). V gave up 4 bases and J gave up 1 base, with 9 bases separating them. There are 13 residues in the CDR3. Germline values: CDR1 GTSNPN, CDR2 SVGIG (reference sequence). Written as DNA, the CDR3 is TGTGCCTGGAAATGGCGGGGCACAGATACGCAGTATTTT. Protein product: CAWKWRGTDTQYF.

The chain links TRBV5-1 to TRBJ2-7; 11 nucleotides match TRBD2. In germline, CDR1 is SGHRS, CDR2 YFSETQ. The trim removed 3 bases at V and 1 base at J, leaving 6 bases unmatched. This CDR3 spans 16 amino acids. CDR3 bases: TGCGCCAGCAGCTCGTTAGCGGGAGGGCGTTCCTACGAGCAGTACTTC. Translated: CASSSLAGGRSYEQYF. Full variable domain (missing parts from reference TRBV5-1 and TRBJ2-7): KAGVTQTPRYLIKTRGQQVTLSCSPISGHRSVSWYQQTPGQGLQFLFEYFSETQRNKGNFPGRFSGRQFSNSRSEMNVSTLELGDSALYLCASSSLAGGRSYEQYFGPGTRLTVT.

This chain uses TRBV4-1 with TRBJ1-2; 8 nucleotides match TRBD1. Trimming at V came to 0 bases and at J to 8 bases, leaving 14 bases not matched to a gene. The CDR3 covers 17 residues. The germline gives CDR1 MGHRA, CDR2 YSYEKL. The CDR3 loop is CASSQDPRVQGALGYTF. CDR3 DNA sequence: TGCGCCAGCAGCCAAGATCCTCGTGTCCAGGGGGCACTGGGCTACACCTTC.

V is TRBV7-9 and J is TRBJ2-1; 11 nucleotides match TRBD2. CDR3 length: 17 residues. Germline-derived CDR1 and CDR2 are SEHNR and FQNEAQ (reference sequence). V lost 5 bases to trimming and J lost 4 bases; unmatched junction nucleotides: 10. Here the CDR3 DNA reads TGTGCCAGCAGCCCCCTTAGCGGGGGGGCGCGGTACAATGAGCAGTTCTTC. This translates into CASSPLSGGARYNEQFF.

CDR3 bases: TGTGCCAGCAGCCCCTCGCGGACAGGAGTTTCACCCCTCCACTTT. This sequence encodes CASSPSRTGVSPLHF. V is TRBV7-9 and J is TRBJ1-6; 7 positions agree with TRBD1. CDR3 length: 15 residues. In germline, CDR1 is SEHNR, CDR2 FQNEAQ (reference sequence). Trimming took 5 bases from V and 9 from J; bases not matched to a gene: 10.

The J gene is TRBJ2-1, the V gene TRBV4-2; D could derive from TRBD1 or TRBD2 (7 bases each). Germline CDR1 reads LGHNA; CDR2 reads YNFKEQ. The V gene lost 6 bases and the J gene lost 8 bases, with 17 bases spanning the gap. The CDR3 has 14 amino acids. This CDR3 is CASRSSRGRDEQFF. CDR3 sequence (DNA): TGTGCCAGCAGAAGTTCCAGGGGGAGGGATGAGCAGTTCTTC.

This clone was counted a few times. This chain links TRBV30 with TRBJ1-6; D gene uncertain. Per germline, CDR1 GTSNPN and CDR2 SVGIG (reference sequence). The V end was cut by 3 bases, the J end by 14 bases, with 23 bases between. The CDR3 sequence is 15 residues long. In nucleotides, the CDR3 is TGTGCCTGGAGCCCACCAGGACCGTGGATTTATTCCCTCCACTTT. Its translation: CAWSPPGPWIYSLHF.

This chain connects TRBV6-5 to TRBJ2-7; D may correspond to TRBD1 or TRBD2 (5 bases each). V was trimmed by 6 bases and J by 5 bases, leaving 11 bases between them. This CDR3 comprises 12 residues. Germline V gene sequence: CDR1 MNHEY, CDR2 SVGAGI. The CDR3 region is CASRGRADEQYF. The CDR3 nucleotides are TGTGCCAGCAGGGGACGTGCCGACGAGCAGTACTTC.

The CDR3 coding sequence is TGTGCCAGCAGTGAAAGTCGGAATTCACCCCTCCACTTT. Translating gives CASSESRNSPLHF. This chain uses TRBV6-4 with TRBJ1-6, with D hard to call. Germline V gives CDR1 MRHNA, CDR2 SNTAGT. Trimming removed 3 bases at V and 7 bases at J, with 7 bases between. This CDR3 comprises 13 residues.

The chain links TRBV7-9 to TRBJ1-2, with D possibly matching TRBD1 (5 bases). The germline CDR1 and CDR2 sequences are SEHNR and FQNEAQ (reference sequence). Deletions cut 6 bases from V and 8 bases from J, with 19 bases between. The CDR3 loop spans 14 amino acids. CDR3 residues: CASRLLRGGTGYTF. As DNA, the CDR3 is TGTGCCAGCAGACTGCTAAGGGGAGGAACGGGCTACACCTTC. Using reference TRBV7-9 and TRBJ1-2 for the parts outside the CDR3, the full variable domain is DTGVSQNPRHKITKRGQNVTFRCDPISEHNRLYWYRQTLGQGPEFLTYFQNEAQLEKSRLLSDRFSAERPKGSFSTLEIQRTEQGDSAMYLCASRLLRGGTGYTFGSGTRLTVV.

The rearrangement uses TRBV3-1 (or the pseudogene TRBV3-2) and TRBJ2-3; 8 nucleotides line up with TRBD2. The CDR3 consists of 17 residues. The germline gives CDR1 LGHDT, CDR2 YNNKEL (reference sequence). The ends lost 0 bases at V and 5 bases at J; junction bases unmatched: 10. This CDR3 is CASSQDARLASRDTQYF. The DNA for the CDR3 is TGTGCCAGCAGCCAAGATGCCCGACTAGCGTCCAGAGATACGCAGTATTTT.

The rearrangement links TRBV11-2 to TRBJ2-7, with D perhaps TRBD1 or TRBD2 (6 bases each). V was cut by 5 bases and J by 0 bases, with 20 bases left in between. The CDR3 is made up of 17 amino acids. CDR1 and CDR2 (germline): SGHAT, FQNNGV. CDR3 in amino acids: CASSPRGTWSSSYEQYF. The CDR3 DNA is TGTGCCAGCAGCCCGAGGGGGACTTGGTCTAGCTCCTACGAGCAGTACTTC. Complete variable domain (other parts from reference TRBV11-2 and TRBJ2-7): EAGVAQSPRYKIIEKRQSVAFWCNPISGHATLYWYQQILGQGPKLLIQFQNNGVVDDSQLPKDRFSAERLKGVDSTLKIQPAKLEDSAVYLCASSPRGTWSSSYEQYFGPGTRLTVT.

In nucleotides, the CDR3 is TGCGCCAGCAGCTCGGGGACAGGTTTCGCTGAAGCTTTCTTT. It codes for CASSSGTGFAEAFF. This chain connects TRBV5-1 to TRBJ1-1; 8 bases are a match to TRBD1. Germline V gene lookup returns CDR1 SGHRS and CDR2 YFSETQ. This CDR3 is 14 amino acids long. J gave up 6 bases and V 3 bases, and 7 bases lay outside the gene matches.

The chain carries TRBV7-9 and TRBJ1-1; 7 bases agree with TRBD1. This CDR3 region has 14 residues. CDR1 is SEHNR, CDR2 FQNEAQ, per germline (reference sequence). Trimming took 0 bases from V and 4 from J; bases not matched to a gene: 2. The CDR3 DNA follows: TGTGCCAGCAGCTTAGCGGCAGGGGGCACTGAAGCTTTCTTT. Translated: CASSLAAGGTEAFF.

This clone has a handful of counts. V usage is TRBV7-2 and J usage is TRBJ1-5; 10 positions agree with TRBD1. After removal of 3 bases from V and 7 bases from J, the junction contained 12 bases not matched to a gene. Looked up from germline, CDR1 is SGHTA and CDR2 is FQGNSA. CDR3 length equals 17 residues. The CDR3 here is CASSFWTGGSQSQPQHF. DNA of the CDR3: TGTGCCAGCAGCTTCTGGACAGGGGGTAGTCAAAGCCAGCCCCAGCATTTT.

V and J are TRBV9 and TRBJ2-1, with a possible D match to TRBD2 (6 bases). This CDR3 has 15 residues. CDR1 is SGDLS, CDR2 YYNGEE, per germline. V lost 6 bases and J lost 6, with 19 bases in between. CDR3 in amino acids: CASTRGTGRGNEQFF. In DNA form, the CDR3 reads TGTGCCAGCACTCGAGGAACGGGGCGGGGCAATGAGCAGTTCTTC. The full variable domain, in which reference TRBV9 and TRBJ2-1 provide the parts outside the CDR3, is DSGVTQTPKHLITATGQRVTLRCSPRSGDLSVYWYQQSLDQGLQFLIQYYNGEERAKGNILERFSAQQFPDLHSELNLSSLELGDSALYFCASTRGTGRGNEQFFGPGTRLTVL.

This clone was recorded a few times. The CDR3 bases are TGTGCCAGTAGTTTCACCCGCACAGATACGCAGTATTTT. It is translated as CASSFTRTDTQYF. The J gene is TRBJ2-3, the V gene TRBV19; D is uncertain. With 5 bases removed from V and 1 base from J, the gap between germline ends came to 7 bases. Germline-derived CDR1 and CDR2 are LNHDA and SQIVND (reference sequence). The CDR3 runs 13 residues.

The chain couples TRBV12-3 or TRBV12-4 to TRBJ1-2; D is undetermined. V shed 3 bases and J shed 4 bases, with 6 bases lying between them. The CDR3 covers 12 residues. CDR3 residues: CASSFSGYGYTF. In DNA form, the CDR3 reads TGTGCCAGCAGTTTTAGTGGCTATGGCTACACCTTC.

This chain's CDR3 is CASSLGQPPSSYNEQFF. CDR3 coding DNA: TGTGCCAGCAGCCTTGGGCAGCCGCCGAGCTCCTACAATGAGCAGTTCTTC. The V gene is TRBV3-1 (or the pseudogene TRBV3-2), the J gene TRBJ2-1, with D unresolved. CDR1 LGHDT and CDR2 YNNKEL come from the germline V gene (reference sequence). The CDR3 is 17 amino acids. The V end lost 4 bases, the J end lost 0 bases, and 16 bases lay between the germline ends.

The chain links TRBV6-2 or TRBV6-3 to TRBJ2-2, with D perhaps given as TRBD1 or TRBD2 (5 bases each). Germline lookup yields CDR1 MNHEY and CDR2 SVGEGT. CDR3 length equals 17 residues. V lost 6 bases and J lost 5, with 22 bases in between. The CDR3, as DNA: TGTGCCAGCAGCCACCGGGACCCTACCCTTCAGACCGGGGAGCTGTTTTTT. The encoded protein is CASSHRDPTLQTGELFF.

CDR3 in amino acids: CASSPGSTEAFF. CDR3 in DNA: TGTGCCAGTAGTCCAGGGAGTACTGAAGCTTTCTTT. V usage is TRBV19 and J usage is TRBJ1-1, with TRBD1 as a possible D gene (5 bases). The CDR3 extends over 12 amino acids. Trimming removed 5 bases from V and 5 bases from J, with 9 bases in between. Germline V CDR1 and CDR2: LNHDA, SQIVND (reference sequence).

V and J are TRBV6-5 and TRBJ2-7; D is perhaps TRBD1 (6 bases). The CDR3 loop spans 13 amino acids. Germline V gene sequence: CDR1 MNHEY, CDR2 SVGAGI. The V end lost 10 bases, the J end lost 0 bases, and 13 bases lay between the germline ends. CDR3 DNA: TGTGCCACCTTCGGACAGCCCTCCTACGAGCAGTACTTC. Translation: CATFGQPSYEQYF.

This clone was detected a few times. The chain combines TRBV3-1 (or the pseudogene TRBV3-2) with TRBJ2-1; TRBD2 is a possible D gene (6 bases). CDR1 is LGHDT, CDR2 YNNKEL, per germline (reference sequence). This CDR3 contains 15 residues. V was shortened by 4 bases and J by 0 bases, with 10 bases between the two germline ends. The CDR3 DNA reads TGTGCCAGCAGCCGCGGGGATAGCTCCTACAATGAGCAGTTCTTC. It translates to CASSRGDSSYNEQFF.

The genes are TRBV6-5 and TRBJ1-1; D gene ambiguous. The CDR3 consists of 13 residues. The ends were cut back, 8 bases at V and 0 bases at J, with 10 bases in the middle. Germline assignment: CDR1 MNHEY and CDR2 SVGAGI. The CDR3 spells CASRTELNTEAFF. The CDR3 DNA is TGTGCCAGCCGGACGGAATTGAACACTGAAGCTTTCTTT.

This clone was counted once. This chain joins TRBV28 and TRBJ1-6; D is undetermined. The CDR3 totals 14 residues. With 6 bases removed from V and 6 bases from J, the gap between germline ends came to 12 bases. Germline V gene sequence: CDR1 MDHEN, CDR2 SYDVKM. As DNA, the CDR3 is TGTGCCAGCAGCGATGGACGGTCTAATTCACCCCTCCACTTT. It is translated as CASSDGRSNSPLHF.

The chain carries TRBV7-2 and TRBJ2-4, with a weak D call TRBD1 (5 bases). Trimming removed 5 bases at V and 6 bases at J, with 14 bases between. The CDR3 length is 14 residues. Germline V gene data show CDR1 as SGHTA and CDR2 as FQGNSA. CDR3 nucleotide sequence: TGTGCCAGCAGCCCACGAGACAGCCTAAACATTCAGTACTTC. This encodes CASSPRDSLNIQYF. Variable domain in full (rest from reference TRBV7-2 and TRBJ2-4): GAGVSQSPSNKVTEKGKDVELRCDPISGHTALYWYRQSLGQGLEFLIYFQGNSAPDKSGLPSDRFSAERTGGSVSTLTIQRTQQEDSAVYLCASSPRDSLNIQYFGAGTRLSVL.

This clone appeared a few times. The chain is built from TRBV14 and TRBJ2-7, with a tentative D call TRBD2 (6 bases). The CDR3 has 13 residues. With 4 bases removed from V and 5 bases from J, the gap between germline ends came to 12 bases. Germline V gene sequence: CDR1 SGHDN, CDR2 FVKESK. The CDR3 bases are TGTGCCAGCAGCCCCGTCGGCGGGGACGAGCAGTACTTC. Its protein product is CASSPVGGDEQYF. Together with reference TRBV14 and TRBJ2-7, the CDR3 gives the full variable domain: EAGVTQFPSHSVIEKGQTVTLRCDPISGHDNLYWYRRVMGKEIKFLLHFVKESKQDESGMPNNRFLAERTGGTYSTLKVQPAELEDSGVYFCASSPVGGDEQYFGPGTRLTVT.

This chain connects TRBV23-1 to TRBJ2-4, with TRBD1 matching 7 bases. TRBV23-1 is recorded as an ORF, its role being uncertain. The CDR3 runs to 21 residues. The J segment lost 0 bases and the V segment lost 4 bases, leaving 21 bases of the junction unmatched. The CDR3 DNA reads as TGCGCCAGCAGTCCCCCCAGGTACAGGGGAGAATGGGTGGTAGCCAAAAACATTCAGTACTTC. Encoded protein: CASSPPRYRGEWVVAKNIQYF.

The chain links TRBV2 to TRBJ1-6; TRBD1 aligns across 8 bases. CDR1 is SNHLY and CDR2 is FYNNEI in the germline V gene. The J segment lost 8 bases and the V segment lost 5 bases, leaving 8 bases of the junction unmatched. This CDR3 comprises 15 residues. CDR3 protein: CASSQTTGADSPLHF. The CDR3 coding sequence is TGTGCCAGCAGTCAAACGACAGGGGCGGATTCACCCCTCCACTTT.